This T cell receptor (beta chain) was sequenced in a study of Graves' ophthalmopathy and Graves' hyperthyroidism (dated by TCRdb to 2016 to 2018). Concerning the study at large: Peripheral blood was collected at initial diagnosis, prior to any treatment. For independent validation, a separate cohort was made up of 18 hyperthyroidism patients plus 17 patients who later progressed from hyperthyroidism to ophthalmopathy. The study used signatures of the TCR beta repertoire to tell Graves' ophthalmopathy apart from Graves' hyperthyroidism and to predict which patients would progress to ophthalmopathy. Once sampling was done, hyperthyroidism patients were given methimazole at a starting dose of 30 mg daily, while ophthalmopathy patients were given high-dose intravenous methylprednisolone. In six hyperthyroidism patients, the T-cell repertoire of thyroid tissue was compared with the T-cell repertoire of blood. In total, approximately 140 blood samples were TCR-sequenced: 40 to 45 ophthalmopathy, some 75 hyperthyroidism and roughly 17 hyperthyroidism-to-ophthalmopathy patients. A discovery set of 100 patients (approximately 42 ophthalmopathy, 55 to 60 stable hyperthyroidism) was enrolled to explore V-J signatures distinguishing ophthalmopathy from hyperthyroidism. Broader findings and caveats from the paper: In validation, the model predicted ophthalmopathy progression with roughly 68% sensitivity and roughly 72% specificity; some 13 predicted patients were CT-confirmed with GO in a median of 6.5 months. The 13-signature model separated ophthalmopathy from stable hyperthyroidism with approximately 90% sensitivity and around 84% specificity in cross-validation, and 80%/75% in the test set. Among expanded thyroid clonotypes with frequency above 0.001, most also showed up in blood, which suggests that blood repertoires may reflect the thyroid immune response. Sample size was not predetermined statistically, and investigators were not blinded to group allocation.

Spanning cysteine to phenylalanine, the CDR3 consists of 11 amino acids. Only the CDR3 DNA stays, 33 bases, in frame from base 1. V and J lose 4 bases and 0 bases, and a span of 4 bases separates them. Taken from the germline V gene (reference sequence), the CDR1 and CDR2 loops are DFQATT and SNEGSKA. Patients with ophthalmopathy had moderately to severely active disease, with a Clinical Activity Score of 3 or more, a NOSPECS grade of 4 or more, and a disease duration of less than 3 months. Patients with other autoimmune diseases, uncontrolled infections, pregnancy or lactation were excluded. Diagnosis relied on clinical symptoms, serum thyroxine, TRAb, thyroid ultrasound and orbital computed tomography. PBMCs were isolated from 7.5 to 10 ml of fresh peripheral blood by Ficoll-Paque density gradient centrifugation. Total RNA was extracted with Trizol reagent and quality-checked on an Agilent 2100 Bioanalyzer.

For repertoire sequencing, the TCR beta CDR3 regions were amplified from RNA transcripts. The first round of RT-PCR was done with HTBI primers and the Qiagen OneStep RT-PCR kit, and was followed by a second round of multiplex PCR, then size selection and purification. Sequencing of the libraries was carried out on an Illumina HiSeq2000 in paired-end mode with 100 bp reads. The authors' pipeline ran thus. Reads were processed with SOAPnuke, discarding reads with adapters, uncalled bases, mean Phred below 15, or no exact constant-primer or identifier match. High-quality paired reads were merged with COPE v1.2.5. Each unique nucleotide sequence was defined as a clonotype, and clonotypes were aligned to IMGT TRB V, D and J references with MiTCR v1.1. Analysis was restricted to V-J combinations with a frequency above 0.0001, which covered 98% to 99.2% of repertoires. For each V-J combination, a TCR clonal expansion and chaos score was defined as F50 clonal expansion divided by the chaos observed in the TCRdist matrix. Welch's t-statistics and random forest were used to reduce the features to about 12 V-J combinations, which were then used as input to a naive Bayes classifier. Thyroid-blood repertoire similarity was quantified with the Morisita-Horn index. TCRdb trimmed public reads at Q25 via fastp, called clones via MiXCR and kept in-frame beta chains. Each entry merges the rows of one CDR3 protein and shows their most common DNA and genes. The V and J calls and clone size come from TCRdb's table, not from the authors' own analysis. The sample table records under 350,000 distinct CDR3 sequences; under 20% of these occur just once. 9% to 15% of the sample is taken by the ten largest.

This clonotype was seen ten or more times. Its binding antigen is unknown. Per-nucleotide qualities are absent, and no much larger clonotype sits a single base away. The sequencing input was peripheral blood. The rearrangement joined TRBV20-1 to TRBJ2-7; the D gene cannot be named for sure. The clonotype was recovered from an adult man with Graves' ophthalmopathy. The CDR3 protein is CSATSSYEQYF. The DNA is TGCAGTGCTACTAGCTCCTACGAGCAGTACTTC.